The 20 T cell receptor beta chains below all came from one sample that was sequenced in a study of OX40 agonist ivuxolimab in advanced cancers. Repertoires were generated with immunoSEQ multiplex PCR, while TCRdb's copy carries only in-frame clones and drops some. The table includes tens of thousands of clones, around nine tenths detected once. The specimen comprised CD4+ or CD8+ T cells sorted from blood, sampled in a trial of the OX40 agonist ivuxolimab. These receptors all come from an adult with an advanced solid tumor such as melanoma, head and neck, liver or kidney cancer.

V usage is TRBV5-1 and J usage is TRBJ2-1, with 7 bases fitting TRBD2. With V trimmed by 0 bases and J by 10 bases, 7 bases remained unmatched. CDR1 is SGHRS, CDR2 YFSETQ, per germline. The CDR3 has 14 amino acids. The CDR3 sequence: CASSLGLAGGEQFF. As DNA, the CDR3 is TGCGCCAGCAGCTTGGGACTAGCCGGAGGGGAGCAGTTCTTC.

This chain connects TRBV27 to TRBJ2-3; a weak D match, TRBD2 (5 bases). The CDR3 runs 16 residues. Per germline, CDR1 MNHEY and CDR2 SMNVEV (reference sequence). V shed 5 bases and J shed 4 bases, with 19 bases lying between them. CDR3 protein: CASSLRASLTSDTQYF. CDR3 sequence (DNA): TGTGCCAGCAGTCTCCGCGCTAGCCTAACCTCAGATACGCAGTATTTT.

The CDR3 here is CASSERTGTDTQYF. In nucleotides, the CDR3 is TGTGCCAGCAGTGAGCGGACTGGCACAGATACGCAGTATTTT. J is TRBJ2-3 and V is TRBV2, with TRBD2 as a possible D gene (5 bases). The length of the CDR3 is 14 residues. Germline V CDR1 and CDR2: SNHLY, FYNNEI. Trimming cost V 3 bases and J 1 base, with 8 bases left between them.

This clone has only one observation. The chain links TRBV6-5 to TRBJ2-3, with TRBD1 matching over 8 bases. CDR1 and CDR2 (germline): MNHEY, SVGAGI. Unmatched junction bases numbered 2, after V lost 7 bases and J lost 8 bases. The CDR3 runs 11 residues. This CDR3 is CASNGQGTQYF. CDR3 bases: TGTGCCAGCAACGGACAGGGTACGCAGTATTTT.

The count of this clone is one. The chain recombines TRBV11-2 with TRBJ2-3; D might be TRBD2 (5 bases). The CDR3 sequence is 16 residues long. Trimming cost V 1 base and J 2 bases, with 13 bases left between them. CDR1 is SGHAT and CDR2 is FQNNGV in the germline V gene. Written as DNA, the CDR3 is TGTGCCAGCAGCTTAGTGGCGGGCTCCCCCACAGATACGCAGTATTTT. This translates into CASSLVAGSPTDTQYF.

This chain links TRBV14 with TRBJ2-1; 11 bases align to TRBD2. The V and J ends lost 2 bases and 6 bases, in that order; junction bases with no gene match: 9. The CDR3 spans 17 residues. The V gene's germline CDR1 is SGHDN and CDR2 FVKESK. CDR3 residues: CASSQRASGRLINEQFF. DNA of the CDR3: TGTGCCAGCAGCCAAAGGGCTAGCGGGAGGCTAATCAATGAGCAGTTCTTC.

The chain joins TRBV21-1 to TRBJ2-2; whether TRBD2, the table's D call, matches the DNA was not checked. TRBV21-1 is assigned pseudogene status. CDR3 length: 12 residues. DNA for the CDR3: TGTGCCAGCAGCATCGTATCCGGGGAGCTGTTTTTT. Protein: CASSIVSGELFF.

V is TRBV11-2 and J is TRBJ2-7; D ambiguous. The germline V and J ends were trimmed by 5 bases and 3 bases, with 20 bases remaining between them. The CDR3 consists of 16 residues. CDR1 is SGHAT and CDR2 is FQNNGV in the germline V gene. In nucleotides, the CDR3 is TGTGCCAGCAGCCAACCTTCTTGGCAGCCCATCTACGAGCAGTACTTC. Translation gives CASSQPSWQPIYEQYF.

J is TRBJ1-1 and V is TRBV7-3; 7 bases align to TRBD1. Germline V lookup: CDR1 SGHTA, CDR2 FQGTGA. The CDR3 consists of 14 residues. The V and J ends lost 4 bases and 5 bases, in that order; junction bases with no gene match: 7. CDR3 sequence (DNA): TGTGCCAGCAGCTCAAACAGGGGAGAGACTGAAGCTTTCTTT. Residues: CASSSNRGETEAFF.

The chain carries TRBV7-2 and TRBJ2-3; D unclear. CDR3 length: 13 amino acids. Germline V lookup: CDR1 SGHTA, CDR2 FQGNSA. V was trimmed by 6 bases and J by 0 bases, leaving 7 bases between them. The CDR3 DNA sequence: TGTGCCAGCAGTCGCGAGAGCACAGATACGCAGTATTTT. Residues: CASSRESTDTQYF.

The chain uses TRBV9 and TRBJ2-5, with 10 bases aligning to TRBD2. Germline V CDR1 and CDR2: SGDLS, YYNGEE. Unmatched junction bases numbered 3, after V lost 2 bases and J lost 2 bases. The CDR3 extends over 15 amino acids. This CDR3 is CASSVSGRLQETQYF. The CDR3 DNA is TGTGCCAGCAGCGTTAGCGGGAGGCTTCAAGAGACCCAGTACTTC.

The V and J genes are TRBV7-2 and TRBJ2-7; 10 bases are a match to TRBD1. The germline gives CDR1 SGHTA, CDR2 FQGNSA. Trimming removed 3 bases from V and 4 bases from J; junction bases left unmatched: 6. The CDR3 covers 15 residues. CDR3 region: CASSLGQGPRYEQYF. The CDR3 bases are TGTGCCAGCAGCTTGGGACAGGGGCCGAGGTACGAGCAGTACTTC.

The V gene is TRBV11-1, the J gene TRBJ2-5; D gene ambiguous. The CDR3 length is 13 residues. V lost 11 bases, J lost 1 base, and 14 bases lay in between. The germline gives CDR1 SGHAT, CDR2 FQDESV (reference sequence). CDR3 sequence reads: CASGRSRQETQYF. The CDR3 DNA follows: TGTGCCTCGGGCAGGAGCCGCCAAGAGACCCAGTACTTC. Combining the CDR3 with reference TRBV11-1 and TRBJ2-5 gives the whole variable domain EAEVAQSPRYKITEKSQAVAFWCDPISGHATLYWYRQILGQGPELLVQFQDESVVDDSQLPKDRFSAERLKGVDSTLKIQPAELGDSAMYLCASGRSRQETQYFGPGTRLLVL.

The chain recombines TRBV5-1 with TRBJ1-2; D is ambiguous. The CDR3 spans 15 residues. The V and J ends lost 4 bases and 4 bases respectively, with 17 bases between them. The germline CDR1 and CDR2 sequences are SGHRS and YFSETQ. The CDR3 here is CASSPDGSAGYGYTF. The CDR3 bases are TGCGCCAGCAGCCCGGATGGGTCTGCCGGCTATGGCTACACCTTC.

This clone was picked up one time. The chain combines TRBV28 with TRBJ1-1; 9 bases agree with TRBD1. Trimming removed 10 bases from V and 4 bases from J; junction bases left unmatched: 7. CDR1 is MDHEN, CDR2 SYDVKM, per germline. The CDR3 is 13 residues long. This CDR3 is CATDRGGGTEAFF. As DNA, the CDR3 is TGTGCCACAGACAGGGGGGGAGGCACTGAAGCTTTCTTT.

This rearrangement joins TRBV15 to TRBJ2-1, with D perhaps TRBD2 (5 bases). This CDR3 region has 13 residues. The germline V gene has CDR1 LNHNV and CDR2 YYDKDF (reference sequence). Trimming took 6 bases from V and 7 from J, leaving 13 bases between them. The CDR3 sequence is CATSGSLVNEQFF. Written as DNA, the CDR3 is TGTGCCACCAGTGGGAGCCTCGTAAATGAGCAGTTCTTC.

This clone came up a few times. The chain links TRBV20-1 to TRBJ2-3; D unclear. Germline assignment: CDR1 DFQATT and CDR2 SNEGSKA (reference sequence). This CDR3 is 10 amino acids long. With 3 bases removed from V and 10 bases from J, the gap between germline ends came to 8 bases. This CDR3 reads CSASRTAQYF. In DNA, the CDR3 is TGCAGTGCTAGTAGAACTGCGCAGTATTTT.

This chain links TRBV25-1 with TRBJ2-3; 8 bases are a match to TRBD2. The CDR3 is 15 amino acids. V was clipped by 6 bases and J by 2 bases; unmatched bases: 7. Looked up from germline, CDR1 is MGHDK and CDR2 is SYGVNS. The CDR3 region is CASRLAALSTDTQYF. In nucleotides, the CDR3 is TGTGCCAGCAGACTAGCGGCACTCTCCACAGATACGCAGTATTTT.

This chain connects TRBV5-4 to TRBJ2-1; possibly TRBD2 for D (5 bases). The CDR3 covers 19 residues. The germline CDR1 and CDR2 sequences are SGHNT and YYREEE (reference sequence). Trimming removed 6 bases from V and 0 bases from J, with 25 bases in between. Written as DNA, the CDR3 is TGTGCCAGCATCGGAAGGGCTAGCCTTCCCCCGAGCTCCTACAATGAGCAGTTCTTC. This translates into CASIGRASLPPSSYNEQFF.

The genes are TRBV9 and TRBJ2-5, with 11 bases lining up with TRBD1. In germline, CDR1 is SGDLS, CDR2 YYNGEE. The CDR3 is made up of 15 amino acids. The trim removed 4 bases at V and 5 bases at J, leaving 7 bases unmatched. As DNA, the CDR3 is TGTGCCAGCAGCTTCGGACAGGGGGCCGGGGAGACCCAGTACTTC. It specifies CASSFGQGAGETQYF.